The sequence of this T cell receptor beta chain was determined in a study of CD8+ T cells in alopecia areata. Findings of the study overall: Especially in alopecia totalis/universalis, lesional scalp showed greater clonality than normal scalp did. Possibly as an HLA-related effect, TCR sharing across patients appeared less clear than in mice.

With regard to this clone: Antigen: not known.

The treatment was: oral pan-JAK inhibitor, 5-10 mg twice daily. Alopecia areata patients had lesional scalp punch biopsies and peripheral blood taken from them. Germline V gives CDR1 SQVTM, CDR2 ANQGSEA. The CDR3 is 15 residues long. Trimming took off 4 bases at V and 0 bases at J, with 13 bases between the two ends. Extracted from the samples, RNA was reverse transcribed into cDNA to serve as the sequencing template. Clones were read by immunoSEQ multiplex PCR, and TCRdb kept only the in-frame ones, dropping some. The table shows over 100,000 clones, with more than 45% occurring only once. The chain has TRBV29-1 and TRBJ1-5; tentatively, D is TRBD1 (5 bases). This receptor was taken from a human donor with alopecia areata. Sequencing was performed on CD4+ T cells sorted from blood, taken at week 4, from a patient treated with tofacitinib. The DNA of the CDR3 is TGCAGCGTTGGGGTGGAGGGGAATAGCAATCAGCCCCAGCATTTT. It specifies CSVGVEGNSNQPQHF.